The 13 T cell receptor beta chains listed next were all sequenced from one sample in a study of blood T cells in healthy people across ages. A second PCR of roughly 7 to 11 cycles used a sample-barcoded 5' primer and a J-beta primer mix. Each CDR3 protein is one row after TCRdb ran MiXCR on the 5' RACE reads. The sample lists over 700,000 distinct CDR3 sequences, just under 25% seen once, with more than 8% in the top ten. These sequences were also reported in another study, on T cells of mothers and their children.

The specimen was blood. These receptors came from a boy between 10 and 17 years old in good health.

CDR3 loop: CSVEESGRKGYTF. The CDR3 DNA follows: TGCAGCGTTGAAGAAAGCGGACGTAAGGGCTACACCTTC. The chain has TRBV29-1 and TRBJ1-2; no firm D call. Trimming shortened V by 0 bases and J by 8 bases, and 13 bases separated the two germline ends. The CDR3 runs to 13 residues. Germline V gene sequence: CDR1 SQVTM, CDR2 ANQGSEA.

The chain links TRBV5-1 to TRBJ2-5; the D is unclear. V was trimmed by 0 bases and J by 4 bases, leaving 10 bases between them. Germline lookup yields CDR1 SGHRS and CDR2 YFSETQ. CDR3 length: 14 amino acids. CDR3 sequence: CASSLGSERETQYF. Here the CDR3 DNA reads TGCGCCAGCAGCTTGGGGTCGGAGAGAGAGACCCAGTACTTC.

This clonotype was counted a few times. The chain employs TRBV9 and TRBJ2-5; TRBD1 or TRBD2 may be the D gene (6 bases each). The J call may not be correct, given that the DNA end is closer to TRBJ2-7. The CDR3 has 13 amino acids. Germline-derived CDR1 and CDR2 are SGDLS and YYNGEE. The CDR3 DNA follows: TGTGCCAGCAGCGCGGGGGCAGTCTACGAGCAGTACTTC. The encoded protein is CASSAGAVYEQYF.

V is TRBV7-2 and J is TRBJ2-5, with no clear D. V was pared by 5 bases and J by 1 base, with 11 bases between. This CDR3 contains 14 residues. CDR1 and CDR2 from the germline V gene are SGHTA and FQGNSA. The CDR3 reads CASSPLVGQETQYF. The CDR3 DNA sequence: TGTGCCAGCAGCCCCTTAGTGGGCCAAGAGACCCAGTACTTC.

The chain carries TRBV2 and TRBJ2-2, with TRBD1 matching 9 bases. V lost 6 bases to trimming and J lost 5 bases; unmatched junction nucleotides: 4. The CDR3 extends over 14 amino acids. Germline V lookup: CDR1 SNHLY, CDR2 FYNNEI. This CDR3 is CASRTGGGTGELFF. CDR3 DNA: TGTGCCAGCAGGACAGGGGGTGGTACCGGGGAGCTGTTTTTT.

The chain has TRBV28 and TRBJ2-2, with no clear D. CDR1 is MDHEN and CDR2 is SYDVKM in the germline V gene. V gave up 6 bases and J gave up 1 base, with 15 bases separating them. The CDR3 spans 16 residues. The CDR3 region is CASSLLKVGNTGELFF. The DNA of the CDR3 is TGTGCCAGCAGCCTACTTAAGGTGGGGAACACCGGGGAGCTGTTTTTT. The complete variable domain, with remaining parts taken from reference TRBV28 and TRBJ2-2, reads DVKVTQSSRYLVKRTGEKVFLECVQDMDHENMFWYRQDPGLGLRLIYFSYDVKMKEKGDIPEGYSVSREKKERFSLILESASTNQTSMYLCASSLLKVGNTGELFFGEGSRLTVL.

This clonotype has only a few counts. In DNA, the CDR3 is TGTGCCAGCATGTACGGACAAGAGACCCAGTACTTC. The encoded protein is CASMYGQETQYF. This chain links TRBV6-6 with TRBJ2-5; no reliable D call. V lost 7 bases and J 2 bases, leaving 8 bases between the germline ends. The CDR3 totals 12 residues. CDR1 and CDR2 from the germline V gene are MNHNY and SVGAGI (reference sequence).

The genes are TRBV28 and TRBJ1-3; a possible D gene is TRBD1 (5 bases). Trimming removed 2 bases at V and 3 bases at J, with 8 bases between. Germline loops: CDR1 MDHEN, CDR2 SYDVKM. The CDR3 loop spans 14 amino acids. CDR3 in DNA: TGTGCCAGCAGTTTAGGAGGGGATGGAAACACCATATATTTT. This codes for CASSLGGDGNTIYF.

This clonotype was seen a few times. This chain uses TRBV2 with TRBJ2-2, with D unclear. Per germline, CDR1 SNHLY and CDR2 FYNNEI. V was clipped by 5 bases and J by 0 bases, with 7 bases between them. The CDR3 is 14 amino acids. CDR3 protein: CASSFYANTGELFF. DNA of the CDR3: TGTGCCAGCAGTTTTTACGCGAACACCGGGGAGCTGTTTTTT.

DNA for the CDR3: TGTGCCAGCTCACCACGGCGGGAAGGGAACACTGAAGCTTTCTTT. As protein: CASSPRREGNTEAFF. This chain links TRBV18 with TRBJ1-1; no clear D. The CDR3 totals 15 residues. Looked up from germline, CDR1 is KGHSH and CDR2 is LQKENI. V was cut by 1 base and J by 1 base, with 10 bases left in between. Variable domain in full (rest from reference TRBV18 and TRBJ1-1): NAGVMQNPRHLVRRRGQEARLRCSPMKGHSHVYWYRQLPEEGLKFMVYLQKENIIDESGMPKERFSAEFPKEGPSILRIQQVVRGDSAAYFCASSPRREGNTEAFFGQGTRLTVV.

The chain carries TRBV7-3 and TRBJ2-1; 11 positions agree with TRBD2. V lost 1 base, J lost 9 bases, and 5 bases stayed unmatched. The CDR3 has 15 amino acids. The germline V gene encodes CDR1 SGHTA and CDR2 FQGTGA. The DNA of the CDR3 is TGTGCCAGCAGCTTAAGTCCGCTAGCGGGAGGTGAGCAGTTCTTC. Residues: CASSLSPLAGGEQFF.

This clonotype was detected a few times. The CDR3, as DNA: TGCAGCGTCACAGGGGCGGATAATGAAAAACTGTTTTTT. Its protein is CSVTGADNEKLFF. The chain couples TRBV29-1 to TRBJ1-4, with 7 nucleotides matching TRBD1. Germline values: CDR1 SQVTM, CDR2 ANQGSEA. This CDR3 comprises 13 residues. J lost 4 bases, V lost 6 bases, and 5 bases had no gene match.

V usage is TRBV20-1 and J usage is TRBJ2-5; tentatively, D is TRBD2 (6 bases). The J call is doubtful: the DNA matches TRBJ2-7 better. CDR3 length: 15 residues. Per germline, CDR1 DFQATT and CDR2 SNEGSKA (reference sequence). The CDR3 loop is CSARDEGGHTYEQYF. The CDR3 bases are TGCAGTGCTAGAGATGAGGGAGGACATACCTACGAGCAGTACTTC.